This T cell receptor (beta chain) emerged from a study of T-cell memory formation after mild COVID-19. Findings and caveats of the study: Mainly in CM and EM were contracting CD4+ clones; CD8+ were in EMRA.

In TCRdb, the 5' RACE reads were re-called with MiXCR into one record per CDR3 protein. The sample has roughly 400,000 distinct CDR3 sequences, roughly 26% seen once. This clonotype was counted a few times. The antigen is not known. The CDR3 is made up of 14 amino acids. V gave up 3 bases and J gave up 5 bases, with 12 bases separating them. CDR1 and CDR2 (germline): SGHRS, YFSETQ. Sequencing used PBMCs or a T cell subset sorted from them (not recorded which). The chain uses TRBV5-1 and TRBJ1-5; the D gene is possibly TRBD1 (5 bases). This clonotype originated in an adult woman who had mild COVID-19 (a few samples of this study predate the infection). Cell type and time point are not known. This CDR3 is CASSSAGGDQPQHF. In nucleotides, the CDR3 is TGCGCCAGCAGCTCCGCGGGGGGAGATCAGCCCCAGCATTTT.